Each of the 32 T cell receptor beta chains below was sequenced from the same sample in a study of breast tumors, draining lymph nodes, adjacent tissues. Using its own MiXCR run on the multiplex PCR reads, TCRdb lists one record per CDR3 protein. Of about 270,000 distinct CDR3 sequences detected, over 25% appear once; the ten largest clones hold over 0.95%. The lymph nodes were axillary draining lymph nodes from breast cancer patients. The sample consisted of axillary lymph node tissue. Receptors were obtained from a female donor with breast cancer. Some clones in this sample may be carry-over from other donors' samples.

The sample holds many counts of this clonotype. The chain recombines TRBV9 with TRBJ2-1; perhaps TRBD2 as D (6 bases). Germline V gives CDR1 SGDLS, CDR2 YYNGEE. Trimming pared 4 bases from V and 7 bases from J, leaving 15 bases between. The CDR3 spans 14 residues. The CDR3 region has the DNA TGTGCCAGCAGCCCTTACCGGGACTCTAATGAGCAGTTCTTC. Amino acids: CASSPYRDSNEQFF.

Comments on this clonotype: Mismatch with germline at one junction end may stem from a read error. The chain carries TRBV25-1 and TRBJ2-3; no clear D. This CDR3 comprises 14 residues. CDR1 MGHDK and CDR2 SYGVNS come from the germline V gene. The chain's CDR3 is CASKRSVATDTRYF. The CDR3 DNA reads TGTGCCAGCAAGAGGAGCGTAGCCACGGATACGCGGTATTTT.

This clonotype has a count of ten or more. The chain has TRBV7-9 and TRBJ2-2; 10 bases match TRBD1. Germline assignment: CDR1 SEHNR and CDR2 FQNEAQ (reference sequence). The CDR3 sequence is 16 residues long. V gave up 5 bases and J gave up 0 bases; unmatched junction bases: 3. DNA for the CDR3: TGTGCCAGCAGCCCCGGACAGGGGGCGAACACCGGGGAGCTGTTTTTT. This sequence encodes CASSPGQGANTGELFF.

This clonotype was seen repeatedly, ten times or more. The V gene is TRBV5-1, the J gene TRBJ2-3; 12 bases map to TRBD2. Germline V gives CDR1 SGHRS, CDR2 YFSETQ. J lost 6 bases, V lost 3 bases, and 14 bases had no gene match. The CDR3 spans 18 residues. The CDR3 DNA is TGCGCCAGCAGCTCGGAGGGGACTAGCGGGTCTCTTGGGGATACGCAGTATTTT. The encoded protein is CASSSEGTSGSLGDTQYF. Drawing the rest from reference TRBV5-1 and TRBJ2-3, the complete variable domain is KAGVTQTPRYLIKTRGQQVTLSCSPISGHRSVSWYQQTPGQGLQFLFEYFSETQRNKGNFPGRFSGRQFSNSRSEMNVSTLELGDSALYLCASSSEGTSGSLGDTQYFGPGTRLTVL.

This clonotype was counted a few times. The gene calls are TRBV6-1 and TRBJ2-7; 7 bases match TRBD1. In germline, CDR1 is MNHNS, CDR2 SASEGT. V gave up 2 bases and J gave up 6 bases; unmatched junction bases: 13. The CDR3 is 16 residues long. This chain's CDR3 is CASSESYLTGLREQYF. CDR3 sequence (DNA): TGTGCCAGCAGTGAATCCTACTTGACAGGGTTACGCGAGCAGTACTTC.

This clonotype was observed a handful of times. The chain couples TRBV30 to TRBJ2-6; D is possibly TRBD1 or TRBD2 (5 bases each). This CDR3 is built from 17 residues. V lost 4 bases and J 0 bases, leaving 16 bases between the germline ends. Germline CDR1 GTSNPN, CDR2 SVGIG (reference sequence). The CDR3 region is CAWTQRDGSSGANVLTF. Here the CDR3 DNA reads TGTGCCTGGACCCAACGGGACGGAAGCTCTGGGGCCAACGTCCTGACTTTC.

This clonotype was counted at least ten times. The chain has TRBV20-1 and TRBJ1-5; 7 nucleotides agree with TRBD1. The CDR3 loop spans 16 amino acids. Trimming removed 3 bases from V and 1 base from J; junction bases left unmatched: 9. The V gene's germline CDR1 is DFQATT and CDR2 SNEGSKA (reference sequence). CDR3 amino acids: CSARDSRGASNQPQHF. The CDR3 nucleotides read TGCAGTGCTAGGGATAGCAGGGGGGCCAGCAATCAGCCCCAGCATTTT.

In regard to this clonotype: This may be a read error, as it is one base from a much larger clone. CDR3 DNA sequence: TGTGCCAGCAGTCCCTCAAGACAAGGCTACACCTTC. Translating gives CASSPSRQGYTF. J is TRBJ1-2 and V is TRBV6-6; no reliable D call. V lost 5 bases and J lost 8, with 12 bases in between. This CDR3 spans 12 amino acids. Germline loops: CDR1 MNHNY, CDR2 SVGAGI (reference sequence).

The V and J genes are TRBV6-5 and TRBJ2-7; D possibly corresponds to TRBD2 (6 bases). This CDR3 is 15 amino acids long. Looked up from germline, CDR1 is MNHEY and CDR2 is SVGAGI. Deletions cut 2 bases from V and 2 bases from J, with 13 bases between. In nucleotides, the CDR3 is TGTGCCAGCAGTTACACGGCGGGACCCCCCTACGAGCAGTACTTC. Its translation: CASSYTAGPPYEQYF.

V and J are TRBV6-2 or TRBV6-3 and TRBJ2-4, with 11 bases that match TRBD2. This CDR3 region has 17 residues. With V trimmed by 2 bases and J by 0 bases, 3 bases remained unmatched. CDR1 and CDR2 from the germline V gene are MNHEY and SVGEGT. The CDR3 sequence: CASSYPGLAGAKNIQYF. CDR3 DNA: TGTGCCAGCAGTTACCCAGGACTAGCGGGAGCCAAAAACATTCAGTACTTC.

This clonotype was counted at least ten times. The J gene is TRBJ2-3, the V gene TRBV29-1, with D hard to call. V lost 2 bases and J lost 0, with 6 bases in between. Germline assignment: CDR1 SQVTM and CDR2 ANQGSEA. This CDR3 comprises 13 residues. The CDR3 region has the DNA TGCAGCGTTGAATACGTTAGCACAGATACGCAGTATTTT. Translated, it gives CSVEYVSTDTQYF.

The rearrangement links TRBV30 to TRBJ2-2, with D possibly matching TRBD1 (6 bases). Germline CDR1 is GTSNPN and CDR2 is SVGIG (reference sequence). V lost 3 bases and J lost 5, with 10 bases in between. The CDR3 totals 13 residues. The CDR3 here is CAWRQGRTGELFF. CDR3 nucleotide sequence: TGTGCCTGGAGACAGGGTCGGACCGGGGAGCTGTTTTTT.

This clonotype has ten or more counts. The CDR3 sequence is CASSLGPGNEQFF. CDR3 DNA: TGTGCCAGCAGCTTAGGTCCTGGGAATGAGCAGTTCTTC. This sequence joins TRBV7-2 and TRBJ2-1, with unresolved D. Germline loops: CDR1 SGHTA, CDR2 FQGNSA. CDR3 length: 13 residues. Trimming removed 1 base from V and 7 bases from J, with 8 bases in between.

This clonotype has at least ten counts. This chain connects TRBV7-9 to TRBJ2-3; 8 bases are shared with TRBD2. The CDR3 is made up of 16 amino acids. CDR1 is SEHNR, CDR2 FQNEAQ, per germline (reference sequence). Losses at the gene ends were 1 base for V and 3 bases for J; bases not matched to a gene: 6. The CDR3 bases are TGTGCCAGCAGCTTAGTTGGTAGCGGGAAAACAGATACGCAGTATTTT. Amino acids: CASSLVGSGKTDTQYF. The full variable domain, in which reference TRBV7-9 and TRBJ2-3 provide the parts outside the CDR3, is DTGVSQNPRHKITKRGQNVTFRCDPISEHNRLYWYRQTLGQGPEFLTYFQNEAQLEKSRLLSDRFSAERPKGSFSTLEIQRTEQGDSAMYLCASSLVGSGKTDTQYFGPGTRLTVL.

To note about this clonotype: A much larger clone is a single base away; this may be a read error. The chain recombines TRBV20-1 with TRBJ1-3; D gene uncertain. Germline values: CDR1 DFQATT, CDR2 SNEGSKA (reference sequence). The CDR3 runs to 14 residues. The CDR3, as DNA: TGCAGTGCTAGTCGGTGGCCCGCTGGAACCACCATATATTTT. Translation gives CSASRWPAGTTIYF.

The chain recombines TRBV29-1 with TRBJ1-1, with D tentatively TRBD1 (5 bases). CDR1 SQVTM and CDR2 ANQGSEA come from the germline V gene. V gave up 3 bases and J gave up 11 bases, with 10 bases separating them. The CDR3 loop spans 10 amino acids. The CDR3: CSVESGEAFF. DNA of the CDR3: TGCAGCGTTGAGTCGGGGGAGGCTTTCTTT. Together with reference TRBV29-1 and TRBJ1-1, the CDR3 gives the full variable domain: SAVISQKPSRDICQRGTSLTIQCQVDSQVTMMFWYRQQPGQSLTLIATANQGSEATYESGFVIDKFPISRPNLTFSTLTVSNMSPEDSSIYLCSVESGEAFFGQGTRLTVV.

This clonotype came up many times. V usage is TRBV7-8 and J usage is TRBJ1-2, with D possibly being TRBD1 (5 bases). Germline V gives CDR1 SGHVS, CDR2 FQNEAQ. This CDR3 is 13 amino acids long. The germline V and J ends were trimmed by 1 base and 7 bases, with 10 bases remaining between them. Written as DNA, the CDR3 is TGTGCCAGCAGCTTAGATCGGGGGGTTGGCTACACCTTC. It is translated as CASSLDRGVGYTF.

This clonotype was seen ten or more times. In DNA form, the CDR3 reads TGCAGTGCTAGGGGTAGCGGGAGGGCTTACGAGCAGTACTTC. This encodes CSARGSGRAYEQYF. The chain joins TRBV20-1 to TRBJ2-7; the match to TRBD2 covers 11 bases. Germline trimming cut 3 bases from V and 4 bases from J; bases unmatched to any gene: 5. The CDR3 is 14 amino acids. Germline assignment: CDR1 DFQATT and CDR2 SNEGSKA (reference sequence).

This clonotype was recorded a few times. V gene TRBV30 combines with J gene TRBJ2-7; possible D gene TRBD1, 5 bases. Per germline, CDR1 GTSNPN and CDR2 SVGIG (reference sequence). The CDR3 is 14 residues long. The germline V and J ends were trimmed by 3 bases and 3 bases, with 15 bases remaining between them. This chain's CDR3 is CAWRPAGSNYEQYF. In DNA, the CDR3 is TGTGCCTGGAGACCCGCAGGGTCGAACTACGAGCAGTACTTC.

In this sample, this clonotype turned up many times. The chain couples TRBV15 to TRBJ2-7, with 9 bases identical to TRBD1. The CDR3 runs 15 residues. After removal of 0 bases from V and 3 bases from J, the junction contained 3 bases not matched to a gene. Germline V lookup: CDR1 LNHNV, CDR2 YYDKDF (reference sequence). The CDR3 DNA reads TGTGCCACCAGCAGAGAGGACAGGGGTTACTACGAGCAGTACTTC. Encoded protein: CATSREDRGYYEQYF.

With regard to this clonotype: The CDR3 end shows no conserved phenylalanine or tryptophan, and so a read error is likely. The chain combines TRBV7-7 with TRBJ2-5; TRBD2 is a possible D gene (5 bases). The CDR3 is 12 amino acids. The germline CDR1 and CDR2 sequences are SSHAT and FNYEAQ (reference sequence). The CDR3 DNA reads TGTGCTTCCTCGGAGGCCGGGGTAGTCCAGTACCTC. Its protein is CASSEAGVVQYL.

The sample holds many counts of this clonotype. The gene calls are TRBV7-2 and TRBJ2-1, with 7 bases matching TRBD1. The CDR3 totals 15 residues. J was trimmed by 6 bases and V by 0 bases; bases with no gene match: 5. Germline CDR1 reads SGHTA; CDR2 reads FQGNSA. The CDR3 spells CASSLAGTAPNEQFF. CDR3 nucleotide sequence: TGTGCCAGCAGCTTAGCCGGGACAGCCCCCAATGAGCAGTTCTTC. The entire variable domain, with the rest obtained from reference TRBV7-2 and TRBJ2-1, is as follows: GAGVSQSPSNKVTEKGKDVELRCDPISGHTALYWYRQSLGQGLEFLIYFQGNSAPDKSGLPSDRFSAERTGGSVSTLTIQRTQQEDSAVYLCASSLAGTAPNEQFFGPGTRLTVL.

A remark on this clonotype: A much larger clone lies one base from this, so it may be a read error. V gene TRBV20-1 combines with J gene TRBJ1-5; 10 bases map to TRBD1. Germline-derived CDR1 and CDR2 are DFQATT and SNEGSKA (reference sequence). The CDR3 has 16 amino acids. After removal of 5 bases from V and 6 bases from J, the junction contained 13 bases not matched to a gene. CDR3 loop: CSASGQGVHFGQPQHF. CDR3 nucleotide sequence: TGCAGTGCTTCCGGACAGGGGGTTCATTTTGGTCAGCCCCAGCATTTT.

This clonotype appeared many times. The chain carries TRBV11-3 and TRBJ1-2; D uncertain. Germline CDR1 SGHNT, CDR2 YENEEA. The V end was cut by 0 bases, the J end by 3 bases, with 8 bases between. The CDR3 runs 14 residues. CDR3 loop: CASSLDGRDYGYTF. The CDR3 nucleotides are TGTGCCAGCAGCTTAGATGGCAGAGACTATGGCTACACCTTC. Complete variable domain (other parts from reference TRBV11-3 and TRBJ1-2): EAGVVQSPRYKIIEKKQPVAFWCNPISGHNTLYWYLQNLGQGPELLIRYENEEAVDDSQLPKDRFSAERLKGVDSTLKIQPAELGDSAVYLCASSLDGRDYGYTFGSGTRLTVV.

This clonotype was observed many times. The genes are TRBV25-1 and TRBJ2-7; TRBD1 matches 11 bases. Germline CDR1 reads MGHDK; CDR2 reads SYGVNS. This CDR3 has 13 residues. The J segment lost 0 bases and the V segment lost 8 bases, leaving 0 bases of the junction unmatched. Here the CDR3 reads CASGQGASYEQYF. Here the CDR3 DNA reads TGTGCCAGCGGACAGGGGGCCTCCTACGAGCAGTACTTC.

The table lists this clonotype with many counts. The V and J genes are TRBV7-6 and TRBJ1-5; tentatively, D is TRBD1 (5 bases). The CDR3 contains 13 residues. From germline, CDR1 is SGHVS and CDR2 FNYEAQ. Trimming cost V 5 bases and J 7 bases, with 12 bases left between them. The CDR3 coding sequence is TGTGCCAGCAGCCTGGGACCGGGCCAGCCCCAGCATTTT. It codes for CASSLGPGQPQHF. The whole variable domain, remainder taken from reference TRBV7-6 and TRBJ1-5, is GAGVSQSPRYKVTKRGQDVALRCDPISGHVSLYWYRQALGQGPEFLTYFNYEAQQDKSGLPNDRFSAERPEGSISTLTIQRTEQRDSAMYRCASSLGPGQPQHFGDGTRLSIL.

For this clonotype: The missing conserved phenylalanine or tryptophan at the end of this CDR3 makes a read error likely. V gene TRBV20-1 combines with J gene TRBJ2-7; TRBD2 matches at 9 bases. V shed 1 base, J shed 4 bases, and the junction held 2 bases outside the gene matches. The germline CDR1 and CDR2 sequences are DFQATT and SNEGSKA (reference sequence). The CDR3 is made up of 13 amino acids. The CDR3 DNA reads TGCAGTGCTAGAGGCGGGAGGGATTACGAGCAGTACTGT. Translating gives CSARGGRDYEQYC.

This chain links TRBV28 with TRBJ1-5; D is uncertain. The germline V and J ends were trimmed by 6 bases and 6 bases, with 18 bases remaining between them. The CDR3 totals 15 residues. The germline V gene encodes CDR1 MDHEN and CDR2 SYDVKM. The DNA for the CDR3 is TGTGCCAGCAGCCCCCCAGAGGGCCCAGGTCAGCCCCAGCATTTT. Translated, it gives CASSPPEGPGQPQHF.

In regard to this clonotype: This may stem from a read error, because a much larger clone lies one nucleotide away. The V call is TRBV7-9, the J call TRBJ2-1, with 7 bases fitting TRBD1. V was clipped by 5 bases and J by 4 bases; unmatched bases: 5. The CDR3 runs 14 residues. Germline CDR1 and CDR2: SEHNR and FQNEAQ (reference sequence). CDR3 DNA sequence: TGTGCCAGCAGCGTAGGGACAGCTTACAATGAGCAGTTCTTC. Translating it yields CASSVGTAYNEQFF.

The chain couples TRBV3-1 to TRBJ2-1; 7 bases map to TRBD1. The CDR3 has 15 residues. The germline V gene has CDR1 LGHDT and CDR2 YNNKEL (reference sequence). Trimming removed 1 base from V and 4 bases from J; junction bases left unmatched: 4. DNA for the CDR3: TGTGCCAGCAGCCAAGCGCCGGGACAGTACAATGAGCAGTTCTTC. It codes for CASSQAPGQYNEQFF.

This clonotype was observed many times. J is TRBJ2-7 and V is TRBV19; D uncertain. CDR1 and CDR2 (germline): LNHDA, SQIVND (reference sequence). V lost 3 bases, J lost 5 bases, and 11 bases lay in between. The CDR3 spans 13 residues. The chain's CDR3 is CASSIRADHEQYF. Written as DNA, the CDR3 is TGTGCCAGTAGTATTCGGGCCGACCACGAGCAGTACTTC. Looking up the rest from reference TRBV19 and TRBJ2-7 gives the full variable domain: DGGITQSPKYLFRKEGQNVTLSCEQNLNHDAMYWYRQDPGQGLRLIYYSQIVNDFQKGDIAEGYSVSREKKESFPLTVTSAQKNPTAFYLCASSIRADHEQYFGPGTRLTVT.

This clonotype was detected only a few times. A much larger clone differs from this one at a single base, so this may be a read error. This chain uses TRBV24-1 with TRBJ2-3; D unclear. V gave up 3 bases and J gave up 8 bases, with 14 bases separating them. The CDR3 has 14 residues. The V gene's germline CDR1 is KGHDR and CDR2 SFDVKD. CDR3 residues: CATSDHRRLGTQYF. CDR3 in DNA: TGTGCCACCAGTGATCACCGACGTTTAGGTACGCAGTATTTT.